These 30 T cell receptor beta chains share one sample of origin, sequenced in a study of blood T cell repertoires in COVID-19. Profiling relied on immunoSEQ multiplex PCR, and the TCRdb table lists in-frame clones only, not all of them. Altogether over 130,000 clones are present, roughly 84% being singletons, with the ten largest covering roughly 3.9%. The sample consisted of PBMCs or T cells enriched from blood (not recorded which). The receptors were sampled from a man in his forties or fifties in a cohort exposed to, infected with or recovered from COVID-19 (not recorded which).

On this clone itself: Other nucleotide sequences in the sample specify the same CDR3. This chain joins TRBV7-9 and TRBJ1-2; D is undetermined. The V end was cut by 5 bases, the J end by 4 bases, with 8 bases between. This CDR3 comprises 12 residues. CDR1 is SEHNR and CDR2 is FQNEAQ in the germline V gene (reference sequence). The CDR3 coding sequence is TGTGCCAGCAGCCTCGGGAGCTATGGCTACACCTTC. This encodes CASSLGSYGYTF.

This sequence joins TRBV4-1 and TRBJ2-3, with D hard to call. The CDR3 extends over 13 amino acids. Germline V lookup: CDR1 MGHRA, CDR2 YSYEKL. Trimming pared 3 bases from V and 1 base from J, leaving 5 bases between. CDR3 protein: CASSHSRTDTQYF. The CDR3 DNA is TGCGCCAGCAGCCACTCCCGCACAGATACGCAGTATTTT.

The J gene is TRBJ2-1, the V gene TRBV12-3 or TRBV12-4; D is perhaps TRBD2 (5 bases). The CDR3 contains 11 residues. V was shortened by 8 bases and J by 8 bases, with 10 bases between the two germline ends. The CDR3 nucleotides read TGTGCCAGCGGACTTGGCGATGAGCAGTTCTTC. Translation gives CASGLGDEQFF.

The V and J genes are TRBV12-3 or TRBV12-4 and TRBJ1-3; D gene uncertain. V was clipped by 6 bases and J by 8 bases, with 14 bases between them. The CDR3 totals 13 residues. The CDR3 coding sequence is TGTGCCAGCAGCCCCGGGGAGGAGCACACCATATATTTT. The encoded protein is CASSPGEEHTIYF.

The genes are TRBV24-1 and TRBJ2-2; TRBD2 matches 7 bases. The junction had 7 bases not matched to a gene; V was cut back by 3 bases and J by 4 bases. The CDR3 consists of 16 residues. Per the germline V gene, CDR1 is KGHDR and CDR2 is SFDVKD. CDR3: CATSDVLAAITGELFF. As DNA, the CDR3 is TGTGCCACCAGTGATGTTCTAGCGGCTATCACCGGGGAGCTGTTTTTT.

The chain carries TRBV18 and TRBJ1-1; D gene uncertain. The V end was cut by 3 bases, the J end by 0 bases, with 11 bases between. This CDR3 is 15 amino acids long. The germline CDR1 and CDR2 sequences are KGHSH and LQKENI. CDR3 sequence (DNA): TGTGCCAGCTCACCGGTGAGGGTTGTGAACACTGAAGCTTTCTTT. Translation gives CASSPVRVVNTEAFF.

The chain is built from TRBV2 and TRBJ2-1, with TRBD2 identical over 7 bases. Germline CDR1 reads SNHLY; CDR2 reads FYNNEI. This CDR3 has 15 amino acids. The V and J ends lost 6 bases and 0 bases, in that order; junction bases with no gene match: 5. CDR3 nucleotide sequence: TGTGCCAGCAGCCTAGCGGAAAGCTCCTACAATGAGCAGTTCTTC. Residues: CASSLAESSYNEQFF.

The gene calls are TRBV3-1 (or the pseudogene TRBV3-2) and TRBJ2-5, with D maybe TRBD2 (6 bases). The CDR3 spans 15 residues. Germline V gives CDR1 LGHDT, CDR2 YNNKEL (reference sequence). The V and J ends lost 2 bases and 3 bases respectively, with 13 bases between them. The CDR3 sequence is CASSQNFRREETQYF. The CDR3 nucleotides read TGTGCCAGCAGCCAAAATTTCAGGAGGGAAGAGACCCAGTACTTC.

This clone has more than one count but fewer than ten. This chain links TRBV21-1 with TRBJ1-6. TRBV21-1 represents a pseudogene. This CDR3 is built from 14 residues. The CDR3 loop reads CASSIHLGYSPLHF. CDR3 coding DNA: TGTGCCAGCAGCATACACCTAGGATACTCACCCCTCCACTTT.

The gene calls are TRBV27 and TRBJ1-2; tentative D call: TRBD1 (5 bases). The CDR3 contains 13 residues. Trimming cost V 6 bases and J 3 bases, with 11 bases left between them. From germline, CDR1 is MNHEY and CDR2 SMNVEV (reference sequence). Here the CDR3 DNA reads TGTGCCAGCAGCACGGGACTCGACTATGGCTACACCTTC. Its protein product is CASSTGLDYGYTF.

This clone was recorded only once. The chain is built from TRBV18 and TRBJ1-1, with D hard to call. Germline values: CDR1 KGHSH, CDR2 LQKENI. This CDR3 contains 13 residues. Trimming took 7 bases from V and 4 from J, leaving 13 bases between them. CDR3 coding DNA: TGTGCCAGCTTCCTCTTCGGGAGCACTGAAGCTTTCTTT. This encodes CASFLFGSTEAFF.

V usage is TRBV7-2 and J usage is TRBJ1-2; 7 bases are a match to TRBD1. CDR1 SGHTA and CDR2 FQGNSA come from the germline V gene. The CDR3 covers 15 residues. J lost 3 bases, V lost 5 bases, and 9 bases had no gene match. The CDR3 region has the DNA TGTGCCAGCAGCCTCACCAGGGGGAGTGACTATGGCTACACCTTC. Amino acid sequence: CASSLTRGSDYGYTF.

CDR3 in DNA: TGTGCCAGCCGAAGTTCCTCGGCAGGGTATAATTCACCCCTCCACTTT. This translates into CASRSSSAGYNSPLHF. The chain carries TRBV28 and TRBJ1-6; weak D call: TRBD1 (5 bases). V lost 8 bases and J 4 bases, leaving 18 bases between the germline ends. Per germline, CDR1 MDHEN and CDR2 SYDVKM. The CDR3 extends over 16 amino acids.

This clone came up once. This rearrangement joins TRBV25-1 to TRBJ2-1; tentatively, D is TRBD1 (6 bases). Germline V gives CDR1 MGHDK, CDR2 SYGVNS. Trimming stripped 11 bases from V and 5 bases from J, with 10 bases between. This CDR3 contains 11 residues. Here the CDR3 DNA reads TGTGCCTCATCAGGGGACAATGAGCAGTTCTTC. Protein sequence: CASSGDNEQFF.

J is TRBJ1-5 and V is TRBV6-5; D not resolved. This CDR3 is 14 amino acids long. Germline loops: CDR1 MNHEY, CDR2 SVGAGI. Trimming cost V 0 bases and J 2 bases, with 5 bases left between them. CDR3 residues: CASSYSGGNQPQHF. Here the CDR3 DNA reads TGTGCCAGCAGTTACTCGGGAGGCAATCAGCCCCAGCATTTT.

The chain employs TRBV7-2 and TRBJ2-7; no clear D gene. The length of the CDR3 is 13 residues. Germline-derived CDR1 and CDR2 are SGHTA and FQGNSA. V lost 5 bases and J lost 5, with 13 bases in between. CDR3 protein: CASSLVNFNEQYF. The DNA of the CDR3 is TGTGCCAGCAGCCTAGTTAACTTCAACGAGCAGTACTTC.

The chain combines TRBV10-1 with TRBJ2-2; the D gene is possibly TRBD2 (6 bases). V dropped 0 bases and J dropped 6 bases, with 17 bases sitting between them. This CDR3 region has 17 residues. Germline V CDR1 and CDR2: WNHNN, SYGVQD (reference sequence). DNA of the CDR3: TGCGCCAGCAGTGAGTCGAGGGTGGAGGGGACGGCCGGGGAGCTGTTTTTT. Its translation is CASSESRVEGTAGELFF.

This chain uses TRBV23-1 with TRBJ2-3, with D hard to call. TRBV23-1 is filed as an ORF, its function uncertain. There are 14 residues in the CDR3. V was cut by 0 bases and J by 2 bases, with 6 bases left in between. The CDR3 spells CASSQSENTDTQYF. CDR3 bases: TGCGCCAGCAGTCAATCAGAGAACACAGATACGCAGTATTTT.

V gene TRBV7-2 combines with J gene TRBJ2-7; 7 bases map to TRBD1. The CDR3 runs 15 residues. Per germline, CDR1 SGHTA and CDR2 FQGNSA. With 5 bases clipped from V and 4 bases from J, the junction kept 11 bases outside the gene matches. CDR3 sequence (DNA): TGTGCCAGCAGCCCGAGACAGGGAGAGGTGTACGAGCAGTACTTC. This gives the protein CASSPRQGEVYEQYF.

The V call is TRBV24-1, the J call TRBJ2-5; 9 bases agree with TRBD2. In germline, CDR1 is KGHDR, CDR2 SFDVKD. The CDR3 extends over 14 amino acids. The ends lost 5 bases at V and 3 bases at J; junction bases unmatched: 3. The chain's CDR3 is CATSAAGGEETQYF. The DNA for the CDR3 is TGTGCCACCAGTGCTGCGGGGGGGGAAGAGACCCAGTACTTC.

The chain uses TRBV12-5 and TRBJ1-1, with no clear D. The CDR3 contains 13 residues. Germline V gene sequence: CDR1 LGHNT, CDR2 FRNRAP. V was clipped by 7 bases and J by 1 base, with 10 bases between them. The CDR3 bases are TGTGCTAGTGCCTTCGACACGAACACTGAAGCTTTCTTT. Translating gives CASAFDTNTEAFF.

CDR3 amino acids: CASSPDLGALNYGYTF. The CDR3 DNA follows: TGTGCCAGCAGCCCGGACCTAGGGGCCCTTAACTATGGCTACACCTTC. V gene TRBV7-2 combines with J gene TRBJ1-2; D is perhaps TRBD1 (5 bases). V was shortened by 5 bases and J by 1 base, with 17 bases between the two germline ends. The CDR3 covers 16 residues. Germline CDR1 reads SGHTA; CDR2 reads FQGNSA.

The chain combines TRBV3-1 (or the pseudogene TRBV3-2) with TRBJ2-7; the match to TRBD1 covers 8 bases. The germline gives CDR1 LGHDT, CDR2 YNNKEL (reference sequence). Trimming cost V 4 bases and J 0 bases; bases outside gene matches: 11. This CDR3 is built from 17 residues. CDR3 residues: CASSPQGAARSSYEQYF. The CDR3 DNA reads TGTGCCAGCAGCCCCCAGGGGGCGGCTCGGAGCTCCTACGAGCAGTACTTC.

The chain joins TRBV9 to TRBJ2-7; 11 nucleotides agree with TRBD2. The CDR3 contains 15 residues. Trimming took 4 bases from V and 4 from J; bases not matched to a gene: 7. Germline CDR1 reads SGDLS; CDR2 reads YYNGEE. The CDR3 reads CASSLGTSGQYEQYF. In nucleotides, the CDR3 is TGTGCCAGCAGCCTCGGGACTAGCGGACAATACGAGCAGTACTTC.

The V gene is TRBV7-2, the J gene TRBJ1-1; 8 nucleotides line up with TRBD1. Germline V gene sequence: CDR1 SGHTA, CDR2 FQGNSA. V shed 5 bases and J 3 bases; nucleotides not matched to a gene: 8. The CDR3 totals 15 residues. DNA of the CDR3: TGTGCCAGCAGCACCAAGGACAGGGCGGACACTGAAGCTTTCTTT. Protein sequence: CASSTKDRADTEAFF.

The chain has TRBV28 and TRBJ1-1; TRBD1 matches 7 bases. Germline CDR1 reads MDHEN; CDR2 reads SYDVKM. The CDR3 extends over 13 amino acids. V lost 9 bases, J lost 4 bases, and 8 bases stayed unmatched. The CDR3 protein is CASLQGDSTEAFF. Here the CDR3 DNA reads TGTGCCAGTCTTCAGGGGGACTCCACTGAAGCTTTCTTT. Full variable domain (rest looked up from reference TRBV28 and TRBJ1-1): DVKVTQSSRYLVKRTGEKVFLECVQDMDHENMFWYRQDPGLGLRLIYFSYDVKMKEKGDIPEGYSVSREKKERFSLILESASTNQTSMYLCASLQGDSTEAFFGQGTRLTVV.

V gene TRBV6-5 combines with J gene TRBJ1-5, with 7 bases matching TRBD1. Per the germline V gene, CDR1 is MNHEY and CDR2 is SVGAGI. The CDR3 totals 12 residues. After removal of 6 bases from V and 6 bases from J, the junction contained 2 bases not matched to a gene. As DNA, the CDR3 is TGTGCCAGCAGGACAGGGATTCAGCCCCAGCATTTT. Protein sequence: CASRTGIQPQHF.

This clone was detected once. The chain links TRBV5-8 to TRBJ2-7; weak D call: TRBD1 (5 bases). Trimming removed 0 bases at V and 0 bases at J, with 7 bases between. In germline, CDR1 is SGHTS, CDR2 YDEGEE. The CDR3 totals 14 residues. The CDR3, as DNA: TGTGCCAGCAGCTTGGGGACACTCTCCTACGAGCAGTACTTC. Translated: CASSLGTLSYEQYF.

The chain couples TRBV14 to TRBJ2-1; 10 nucleotides match TRBD2. This CDR3 is built from 17 residues. V gave up 0 bases and J gave up 7 bases; unmatched junction bases: 9. Germline V gene sequence: CDR1 SGHDN, CDR2 FVKESK. CDR3 bases: TGTGCCAGCAGCCAAGATTGGAGCGGGAGGGTTGGGAATGAGCAGTTCTTC. Protein sequence: CASSQDWSGRVGNEQFF.

The sample holds one count of this clone. The rearrangement links TRBV11-3 to TRBJ2-1, with D possibly TRBD2 on 5 matching bases. The CDR3 covers 15 residues. V lost 5 bases, J lost 3 bases, and 14 bases lay in between. Germline CDR1 reads SGHNT; CDR2 reads YENEEA. CDR3 protein: CASSAGDRIYNEQFF. The CDR3 DNA reads TGTGCCAGCAGCGCCGGGGATAGAATCTACAATGAGCAGTTCTTC.